These 30 T cell receptor beta chains originate from one sample sequenced in a study of molecular identifiers for immune sequencing clone quantification. TCRdb recomputed calls from the PCR reads with MiXCR, one row per CDR3 protein. Of over 550,000 distinct CDR3 sequences listed, over 25% are singletons. The sample taken for sequencing was naive CD8+ T cells from blood, with Jurkat cell RNA spiked in. Subset noted: FACS-sorted CD8+CD4-CCR7+CD45RA+ naive T cells. The receptors come from a human donor in good health. Some libraries in this study had Jurkat cell RNA spiked in.

This clonotype was observed at least ten times. The chain has TRBV5-1 and TRBJ2-3, with 15 bases identical to TRBD2. This CDR3 comprises 19 residues. After removal of 4 bases from V and 0 bases from J, the junction contained 9 bases not matched to a gene. Germline values: CDR1 SGHRS, CDR2 YFSETQ. This chain's CDR3 is CASSQRGLAGGPSTDTQYF. In DNA, the CDR3 is TGCGCCAGCAGCCAGAGAGGACTAGCGGGAGGGCCGAGCACAGATACGCAGTATTTT.

The chain employs TRBV27 and TRBJ2-7; D might be TRBD1 (5 bases). CDR1 is MNHEY, CDR2 SMNVEV, per germline (reference sequence). V gave up 5 bases and J gave up 4 bases, with 18 bases separating them. This CDR3 has 15 amino acids. Written as DNA, the CDR3 is TGTGCCAGCAGTACAGACGCGACAGTAGCTTACGAGCAGTACTTC. Its translation: CASSTDATVAYEQYF.

This clonotype was counted between two and nine times. V is TRBV19 and J is TRBJ2-3; D gene ambiguous. CDR1 and CDR2 from the germline V gene are LNHDA and SQIVND (reference sequence). Trimming shortened V by 3 bases and J by 6 bases, and 10 bases separated the two germline ends. This CDR3 has 13 residues. CDR3 amino acids: CASSIYASDTQYF. CDR3 in DNA: TGTGCCAGTAGTATCTACGCGAGCGATACGCAGTATTTT.

V and J are TRBV4-3 and TRBJ2-5; TRBD2 is a possible D gene (7 bases). Germline CDR1 LGHNA, CDR2 YSLEER. CDR3 length: 14 residues. V was pared by 0 bases and J by 6 bases, with 11 bases between. The CDR3 DNA sequence: TGCGCCAGCAGCCAAGATGCGGGGGACAAGACCCAGTACTTC. Translating it yields CASSQDAGDKTQYF.

This clonotype has more than one count but fewer than ten. The chain combines TRBV9 with TRBJ2-3; D is unclear. The length of the CDR3 is 14 residues. V lost 3 bases and J lost 0, with 8 bases in between. CDR1 is SGDLS and CDR2 is YYNGEE in the germline V gene. The CDR3 loop reads CASSEEVSTDTQYF. Written as DNA, the CDR3 is TGTGCCAGCAGCGAGGAAGTTAGCACAGATACGCAGTATTTT.

This rearrangement joins TRBV27 to TRBJ2-1, with TRBD1 identical over 7 bases. Germline V CDR1 and CDR2: MNHEY, SMNVEV (reference sequence). The CDR3 is made up of 15 amino acids. The junction had 2 bases not matched to a gene; V was cut back by 3 bases and J by 0 bases. In DNA, the CDR3 is TGTGCCAGCAGTTTTGACAGGGCCTCCTACAATGAGCAGTTCTTC. Its protein is CASSFDRASYNEQFF.

This chain connects TRBV4-1 to TRBJ2-7, with 9 bases identical to TRBD1. Germline-derived CDR1 and CDR2 are MGHRA and YSYEKL. The CDR3 spans 16 residues. J was trimmed by 3 bases and V by 5 bases; bases with no gene match: 11. CDR3 sequence (DNA): TGCGCCAGCAGCTCCCAAGTTGGACAGGGGTACTACGAGCAGTACTTC. Translated, it gives CASSSQVGQGYYEQYF.

Ten or more counts support this clonotype. The junction differs from germline at one of its ends, possibly a read error. The genes are TRBV12-3 or TRBV12-4 and TRBJ2-5, with TRBD2 as a possible D gene (6 bases). The CDR3 loop spans 12 amino acids. The CDR3 spells CASSSGAGTPSF. The CDR3 region has the DNA TGTGCCAGCAGTTCGGGAGCCGGGACTCCATCCTTC.

CDR3 residues: CASSPWGGVTNTDTQYF. CDR3 nucleotide sequence: TGTGCCAGCTCACCCTGGGGGGGTGTGACAAACACAGATACGCAGTATTTT. This rearrangement joins TRBV18 to TRBJ2-3; 7 bases match TRBD2. J was trimmed by 2 bases and V by 3 bases; bases with no gene match: 11. The CDR3 loop spans 17 amino acids. Germline V gene data show CDR1 as KGHSH and CDR2 as LQKENI. Filled out from reference TRBV18 and TRBJ2-3, the complete variable domain reads NAGVMQNPRHLVRRRGQEARLRCSPMKGHSHVYWYRQLPEEGLKFMVYLQKENIIDESGMPKERFSAEFPKEGPSILRIQQVVRGDSAAYFCASSPWGGVTNTDTQYFGPGTRLTVL.

This clonotype was seen a few times. This sequence joins TRBV6-2 or TRBV6-3 and TRBJ2-1, with D possibly called TRBD1 or TRBD2 (5 bases each). CDR1 MNHEY and CDR2 SVGEGT come from the germline V gene. This CDR3 is 12 amino acids long. Trimming took off 9 bases at V and 4 bases at J, with 10 bases between the two ends. The CDR3 sequence is CASWDAYNEQFF. The CDR3 bases are TGTGCCAGTTGGGACGCATACAATGAGCAGTTCTTC.

In regard to this clonotype: One end of the junction fails to match germline, which may point to a read error. The chain links TRBV12-3 or TRBV12-4 to TRBJ2-1; 7 bases map to TRBD2. The CDR3 covers 15 residues. The CDR3 reads CASSLAERSYNEQFF. For the CDR3, the DNA is TGTGCCAGCAGTCTAGCGGAACGCTCCTACAATGAGCAGTTCTTC.

As for this clonotype: This sequence may be a read error, since a much larger clone differs from it by one base. The genes are TRBV28 and TRBJ2-7; D is undetermined. CDR3 size: 15 residues. The V end was cut by 3 bases, the J end by 2 bases, with 14 bases between. The germline V gene encodes CDR1 MDHEN and CDR2 SYDVKM. CDR3 sequence: CASSFGRSGAYEQYF. CDR3 DNA sequence: TGTGCCAGCAGTTTCGGACGGTCCGGAGCCTACGAGCAGTACTTC.

This rearrangement joins TRBV4-3 to TRBJ2-1, with D possibly being TRBD1 (6 bases). Trimming cost V 0 bases and J 8 bases, with 14 bases left between them. Germline V gene lookup returns CDR1 LGHNA and CDR2 YSLEER. The CDR3 is made up of 15 amino acids. The CDR3 region has the DNA TGCGCCAGCAGCCAAGATTCTCACAGGGCATATGAGCAGTTCTTC. It yields the protein CASSQDSHRAYEQFF.

This clonotype has at least ten counts. The V gene is TRBV27, the J gene TRBJ2-3; unclear D gene. V was trimmed by 3 bases and J by 4 bases, leaving 8 bases between them. Per germline, CDR1 MNHEY and CDR2 SMNVEV (reference sequence). The CDR3 runs 13 residues. CDR3 DNA: TGTGCCAGCAGTTTCGATAGGGCAGATACGCAGTATTTT. Translating gives CASSFDRADTQYF.

Concerning this clonotype: This sequence may be a read error, since a much larger clone differs from it by one base. Written as DNA, the CDR3 is TGCAGCGTTGAGGGTGACACCCCCTACGCGCAGTACTTC. It codes for CSVEGDTPYAQYF. This chain links TRBV29-1 with TRBJ2-7; D remains ambiguous. The germline CDR1 and CDR2 sequences are SQVTM and ANQGSEA. The CDR3 consists of 13 residues.

About this clonotype: The CDR3 carries no conserved terminal phenylalanine or tryptophan, so it likely arises from a read error. The chain is built from TRBV6-5 and TRBJ2-7; tentatively, D is TRBD1 or TRBD2 (5 bases each). There are 14 residues in the CDR3. The V and J ends lost 7 bases and 1 base respectively, with 14 bases between them. The germline CDR1 and CDR2 sequences are MNHEY and SVGAGI. The CDR3 loop is CASKSGPTSYEQYL. As DNA, the CDR3 is TGTGCCAGCAAGTCGGGGCCGACATCCTACGAGCAGTACCTC.

A few counts support this clonotype. The V and J genes are TRBV24-1 and TRBJ2-1; 9 positions match TRBD1. The trim removed 3 bases at V and 12 bases at J, leaving 11 bases unmatched. The CDR3 length is 15 residues. CDR1 and CDR2 from the germline V gene are KGHDR and SFDVKD. The CDR3 spells CATSDPPGTGYGQFF. Written as DNA, the CDR3 is TGTGCCACCAGTGATCCACCCGGGACAGGGTATGGGCAGTTCTTC.

The chain has TRBV4-3 and TRBJ2-3; TRBD2 agrees at 8 bases. This CDR3 region has 20 residues. Germline assignment: CDR1 LGHNA and CDR2 YSLEER. After removal of 2 bases from V and 0 bases from J, the junction contained 16 bases not matched to a gene. The CDR3 region is CASSQRASGPAFPSTDTQYF. CDR3 nucleotides: TGCGCCAGCAGCCAAAGGGCTAGCGGGCCTGCATTTCCTAGCACAGATACGCAGTATTTT.

This clonotype appeared many times. The chain carries TRBV7-2 and TRBJ2-1; 12 bases map to TRBD2. CDR3 length equals 18 residues. V trimming: 3 bases; J trimming: 2 bases; junction bases outside the gene matches: 8. Germline CDR1 is SGHTA and CDR2 is FQGNSA. The CDR3 protein is CASSFPLTSGGTYNEQFF. CDR3 nucleotide sequence: TGTGCCAGCAGCTTCCCCCTAACTAGCGGGGGGACCTACAATGAGCAGTTCTTC.

Ten or more counts support this clonotype. The genes are TRBV5-1 and TRBJ1-1; D not resolved. V shed 5 bases and J shed 1 base, with 6 bases lying between them. CDR3 size: 12 residues. CDR1 is SGHRS, CDR2 YFSETQ, per germline. The DNA for the CDR3 is TGCGCCAGCAGAGTCGGGAACACTGAAGCTTTCTTT. Translated: CASRVGNTEAFF.

With regard to this clonotype: Given a much more abundant clone one base away, this may be a read error. Since no conserved phenylalanine or tryptophan closes the CDR3, a read error is the likely cause. The rearrangement links TRBV27 to TRBJ2-3; D tentatively reads TRBD1 or TRBD2 (6 bases each). Germline values: CDR1 MNHEY, CDR2 SMNVEV (reference sequence). V was shortened by 3 bases and J by 5 bases, with 9 bases between the two germline ends. The CDR3 loop spans 13 amino acids. The CDR3 here is CASSFRGQDTQYL. CDR3 bases: TGTGCCAGCAGTTTCCGGGGGCAAGATACGCAGTATCTT.

This clonotype was found a few times. This chain uses TRBV6-5 with TRBJ2-7; D is undetermined. V was shortened by 6 bases and J by 0 bases, with 9 bases between the two germline ends. Looked up from germline, CDR1 is MNHEY and CDR2 is SVGAGI. This CDR3 has 13 amino acids. Here the CDR3 reads CASRDPSSYEQYF. The CDR3 region has the DNA TGTGCCAGCAGGGACCCAAGCTCCTACGAGCAGTACTTC.

This clonotype was seen ten or more times. The chain combines TRBV9 with TRBJ2-3; D is uncertain. The CDR3 consists of 12 residues. Trimming pared 3 bases from V and 4 bases from J, leaving 6 bases between. CDR1 is SGDLS and CDR2 is YYNGEE in the germline V gene. The CDR3 here is CASSAQADTQYF. DNA for the CDR3: TGTGCCAGCAGCGCCCAAGCAGATACGCAGTATTTT.

This clonotype was observed at least ten times. The chain links TRBV29-1 to TRBJ2-1, with TRBD2 identical over 8 bases. CDR1 is SQVTM, CDR2 ANQGSEA, per germline. The CDR3 has 15 residues. With 5 bases clipped from V and 6 bases from J, the junction kept 12 bases outside the gene matches. CDR3 loop: CSVLLRLAQGNEQFF. DNA for the CDR3: TGCAGCGTTCTCCTGAGACTAGCGCAGGGCAATGAGCAGTTCTTC.

In its sample, this clonotype was seen a few times. The chain couples TRBV6-1 to TRBJ1-5, with D unresolved. The CDR3 is 14 amino acids. CDR1 MNHNS and CDR2 SASEGT come from the germline V gene. Between the trimmed V and J ends, which lost 1 base and 8 bases, there was a span of 12 bases. The DNA for the CDR3 is TGTGCCAGCAGTGAAGATTTAATGAGGGAGCCCCAGCATTTT. Its protein is CASSEDLMREPQHF.

Comments on this clonotype: This may stem from a read error, because a much larger clone lies one nucleotide away. The chain joins TRBV25-1 to TRBJ2-7, with D possibly being TRBD2 (6 bases). The CDR3 totals 12 residues. Looked up from germline, CDR1 is MGHDK and CDR2 is SYGVNS. The CDR3 DNA is TGTGCCAGCAGAACTGGGAGGAACGAGCAGTGCTTC. Protein product: CASRTGRNEQCF.

This clonotype was detected a few times. J is TRBJ2-5 and V is TRBV18, with D uncertain. The CDR3 is 13 amino acids. Trimming pared 3 bases from V and 5 bases from J, leaving 10 bases between. Germline V lookup: CDR1 KGHSH, CDR2 LQKENI. DNA of the CDR3: TGTGCCAGCTCACCCGAGTTAACCGAGACCCAGTACTTC. Translating gives CASSPELTETQYF.

The chain combines TRBV12-3 or TRBV12-4 with TRBJ2-1, with D tentatively TRBD2 (6 bases). Trimming shortened V by 6 bases and J by 7 bases, and 19 bases separated the two germline ends. This CDR3 is built from 15 residues. CDR3 loop: CASSFLLGGNNEQFF. The CDR3 DNA sequence: TGTGCCAGCAGCTTCCTTCTTGGGGGGAATAATGAGCAGTTCTTC.

This clonotype was observed a few times. A single base separates this from a much larger clone, so it may be a read error. The rearrangement links TRBV4-3 to TRBJ2-3; D possibly matches TRBD1 or TRBD2 (5 bases each). CDR1 is LGHNA, CDR2 YSLEER, per germline. The CDR3 has 15 amino acids. Between the trimmed V and J ends, which lost 1 base and 8 bases, there was a span of 16 bases. CDR3: CASSQVVGTRGTQYF. Written as DNA, the CDR3 is TGCGCCAGCAGCCAAGTTGTTGGGACCCGAGGTACGCAGTATTTT.

Note on this clonotype: It may be a read error: a sequence one base away is much more abundant. The V and J genes are TRBV7-9 and TRBJ1-5; perhaps TRBD1 as D (6 bases). The ends were cut back, 5 bases at V and 7 bases at J, with 15 bases in the middle. CDR3 length: 14 amino acids. Germline V gives CDR1 SEHNR, CDR2 FQNEAQ (reference sequence). CDR3 nucleotide sequence: TGTGCCAGCAGCGGGACAAGGGAGGGCCAGCCCCAGCATTTT. Protein product: CASSGTREGQPQHF.